This T cell receptor (beta chain) was sequenced for a study of T cells in Graves' hyperthyroidism and ophthalmopathy. Unmatched junction bases numbered 14, after V lost 6 bases and J lost 6 bases. Germline V gene data show CDR1 as MNHNS and CDR2 as SASEGT. There are 15 residues in the CDR3. Researchers took RNA transcripts and amplified the TCR beta CDR3 regions from them. The HTBI primer set served for first-round RT-PCR of the TCR CDR3. TCRdb reprocessed the multiplex PCR reads with MiXCR, giving one entry per CDR3 protein. This table has 350,000 or so distinct CDR3 sequences, roughly 18% appearing once.

Source material: blood. The chain has TRBV6-1 and TRBJ2-7, with TRBD1 matching 7 bases. This TCR came from a woman in her 40s with Graves' ophthalmopathy. CDR3 in amino acids: CASRATTGLVTEQYF. CDR3 coding DNA: TGTGCCAGCAGGGCGACGACAGGGTTGGTTACCGAGCAGTACTTC.